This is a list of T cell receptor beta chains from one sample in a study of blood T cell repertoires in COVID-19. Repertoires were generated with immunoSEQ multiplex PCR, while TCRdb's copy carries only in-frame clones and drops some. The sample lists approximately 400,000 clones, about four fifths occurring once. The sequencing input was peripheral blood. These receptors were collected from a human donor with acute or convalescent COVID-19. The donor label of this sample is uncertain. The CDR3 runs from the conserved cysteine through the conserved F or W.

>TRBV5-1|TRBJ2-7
CASSLGASGSYEQYF
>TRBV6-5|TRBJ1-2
CASSLSGAGYGYTF
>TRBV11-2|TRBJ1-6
CASSPGAGNSPLHF
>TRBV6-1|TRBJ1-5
CASSEARAGKGSNQPQHF
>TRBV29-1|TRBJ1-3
CSGTDRGKGNTIYF
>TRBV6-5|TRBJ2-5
CASSYSVGTGGKTQYF
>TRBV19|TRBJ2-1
CASSPYFSSYNEQFF
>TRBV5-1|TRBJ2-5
CASSLAPGALETQYF
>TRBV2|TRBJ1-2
CASSEMGRSNYGYTF
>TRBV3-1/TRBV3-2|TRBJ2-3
CASSPFLTSGSRHTSTDTQYF
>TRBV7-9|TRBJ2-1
CASSLSRAGGLGNEQFF
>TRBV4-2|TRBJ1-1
CASSPRQGAEAFF
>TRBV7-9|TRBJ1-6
CASSLRDSYNSPLHF
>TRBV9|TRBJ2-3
CASSVTPSTDTQYF
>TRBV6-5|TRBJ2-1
CASRTTGGSYNEQFF
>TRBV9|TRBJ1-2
CASSVEPGGVYGYTF
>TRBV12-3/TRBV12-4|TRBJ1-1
CASSSTVNTEAFF
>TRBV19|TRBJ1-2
CASSIQRPNTGGYGYTF
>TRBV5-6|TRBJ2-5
CASSLLKLSETQYF
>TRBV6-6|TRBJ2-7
CASSRIRGGREAYEQYF
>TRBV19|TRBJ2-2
CASSTQGSSGRSNTGELFF
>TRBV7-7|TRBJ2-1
CASSLDAAGIYNEQFF
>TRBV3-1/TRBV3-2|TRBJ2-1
CASSLSGASYNEQFF
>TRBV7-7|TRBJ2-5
CASSPDSQETQYF
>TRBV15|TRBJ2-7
CATSTDRAYEQYF
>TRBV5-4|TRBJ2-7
CASSDTGTVGEQYF
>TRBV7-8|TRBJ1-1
CASSLQQTMNTEAFF
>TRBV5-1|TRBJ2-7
CASSFLAGGQYEQYF
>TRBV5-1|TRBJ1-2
CASSLASDYGYTF
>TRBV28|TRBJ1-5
CASSKGKQPQHF
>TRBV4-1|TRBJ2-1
CASSQAPGTSGRYSPYNEQFF
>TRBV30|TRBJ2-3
CAWSVGPDTQYF
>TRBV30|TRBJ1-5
CAWSVPRMSQPQHF
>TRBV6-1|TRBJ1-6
CASSERGTSSPLHF
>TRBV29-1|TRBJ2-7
CSVSGTSGSTYEQYF
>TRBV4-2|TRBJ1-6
CASSQALARYNSPLHF
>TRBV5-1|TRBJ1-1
CASSFDRPNTEAFF
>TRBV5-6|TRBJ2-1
CASSLLTSRSPEQFF
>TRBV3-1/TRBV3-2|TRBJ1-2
CASSRAVTGVNYGYTF
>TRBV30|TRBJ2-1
CAWSDTGGANEQFF
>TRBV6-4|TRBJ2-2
CASSDSFGGDTGELFF
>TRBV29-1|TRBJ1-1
CSVAGNLNTEAFF
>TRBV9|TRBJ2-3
CASSLNPDPGADTQYF
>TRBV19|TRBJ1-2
CASSSTGGGNYGYTF
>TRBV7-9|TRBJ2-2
CASSLNADGELFF
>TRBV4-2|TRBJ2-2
CASSQPSGTTNTGELFF
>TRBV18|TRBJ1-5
CASSPGPDQPQHF
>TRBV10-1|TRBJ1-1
CASSDRRNTEAFF
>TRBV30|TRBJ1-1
CAWSNPGLRQSDTEAFF
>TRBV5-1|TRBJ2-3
CARSLGGRGGRTDTQYF
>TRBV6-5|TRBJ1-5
CASSHRESNQPQHF
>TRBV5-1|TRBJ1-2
CASSSDLDTNYGYTF
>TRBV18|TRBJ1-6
CASSPGTVRNSPLHF
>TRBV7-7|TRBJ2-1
CASSLVREGYEQFF
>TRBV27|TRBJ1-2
CASSSLVTGATLSRRGYTF
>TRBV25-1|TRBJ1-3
CASTHMGTSGNTIYF
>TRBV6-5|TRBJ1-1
CASSSIRGGNTEAFF